These T cell receptor beta chains were read from a single sample in a study of shared clonotypes between healthy human individuals. TCRdb keeps only in-frame clones here, not all; method: immunoSEQ multiplex PCR. The profile shows approximately 2.5 million clones, around nine tenths of them singletons. Sequenced input: naive CD4+ T cells sorted from blood. The receptor set was obtained from a man aged 18 to 29 in good health. Each CDR3 is given with its conserved first and last residue. A D gene is named only where the DNA matches it firmly. Where a row states a size, it is once, few, many or the class of an expanded clone; other rows omit it.

>TRBJ2-3|TRBV13|-|-
TGTGCCAGCAGCGGTGTAGTAGGACCCTCGCAGTATTTT
CASSGVVGPSQYF
>TRBJ1-1|TRBV6-5|TRBD1|-
TGTGCCAGCAGCCGGGACAGCGGTACTGAAGCTTTCTTT
CASSRDSGTEAFF
>TRBJ2-5|TRBV9|-|-
TGTGCCAGCAGCACCGGCCAGGTAGGGGTAGGAGAGACCCAGTACTTC
CASSTGQVGVGETQYF
>TRBJ2-7|TRBV9|-|-
TGTGCCAGCAGCGTCGAAGCGGGCGCTACCTACGAGCAGTACTTC
CASSVEAGATYEQYF
>TRBJ2-1|TRBV10-3|-|-
TGTGCCATCAGTGCGGACATCACTGCCAATGAGCAGTTCTTC
CAISADITANEQFF
>TRBJ1-2|TRBV6-1|-|-
TGTGCCAGCAGTGAATCAAGTAGCTACACCTTC
CASSESSSYTF
>TRBJ2-5|TRBV30|-|few
TGTGCCTGGAGTGTAAAGGAGACCCAGTACTTC
CAWSVKETQYF
>TRBJ2-1|TRBV19|-|-
TGTGCCAGTAGTGCTCTAGCGTATAGCTCCTACAATGAGCAGTTCTTC
CASSALAYSSYNEQFF
>TRBJ1-1|TRBV5-1|TRBD1|-
TGCGCCAGCAGCTTGGGACAGGGATCACTTGACACTGAAGCTTTCTTT
CASSLGQGSLDTEAFF
>TRBJ1-2|TRBV5-6|-|-
TGTGCCAGCAGCTTAGTCGGACCTAACTATGGCTACACCTTC
CASSLVGPNYGYTF
>TRBJ2-7|TRBV28|-|-
TGTGCCAGCAGTAAGGGCCCCTACGAGCAGTACTTC
CASSKGPYEQYF
>TRBJ2-7|TRBV7-9|-|-
TGTGCCAGCAGCTCCTACGGGACCTACGAGCAGTACTTC
CASSSYGTYEQYF
>TRBJ2-3|TRBV7-9|TRBD2|-
TGTGCCAGCAGCTGGGGGGGACTAGACACAGATACGCAGTATTTT
CASSWGGLDTDTQYF
>TRBJ2-1|TRBV27|TRBD2|once
TGTGCCAGCAGTTTCCAACGGACTAGCGGCCTTTACAATGAGCAGTTCTTC
CASSFQRTSGLYNEQFF
>TRBJ2-3|TRBV6-1|TRBD2|once
TGTGCCAGCAGTGAGAGGGTAGCGGGAGGCAACACAGATACGCAGTATTTT
CASSERVAGGNTDTQYF
>TRBJ2-2|TRBV7-9|-|few
TGTGCCAGCAGCTCGAACCTAGTTGCCGGGGAGCTGTTTTTT
CASSSNLVAGELFF
>TRBJ1-5|TRBV19|-|once
TGTGCCAGTAGTCCGCTCGATAGGGTAAGCAATCAGCCCCAGCATTTT
CASSPLDRVSNQPQHF
>TRBJ2-4|TRBV5-6|TRBD1|-
TGTGCCAGCAGCATAGGGACAGGGGTGCAAGGTCAGTACTTC
CASSIGTGVQGQYF
>TRBJ1-5|TRBV4-3|-|-
TGCGCCAGCAGCCAAGATAGTAGGGGGGTAGGACAGCCCCAGCATTTT
CASSQDSRGVGQPQHF
>TRBJ2-1|TRBV2|TRBD2|-
TGTGCCAGCAGTGACGTCGGGGGGATATACAATGAGCAGTTCTTC
CASSDVGGIYNEQFF
>TRBJ1-3|TRBV9|TRBD1|-
TGTGCCAGCAGCGTGGGAGCGACAGGGGCTGGAAACACCATATATTTT
CASSVGATGAGNTIYF
>TRBJ1-2|TRBV9|-|-
TGTGCCAGCAGCGTAGACGTTACTAACTATGGCTACACCTTC
CASSVDVTNYGYTF
>TRBJ2-5|TRBV29-1|TRBD2|-
TGCAGCGCTGAACCAAGACTAGCGGGGGGACCAGAGACCCAGTACTTC
CSAEPRLAGGPETQYF
>TRBJ1-1|TRBV6-6|-|few
TGTGCCAGCAGTTACGTCGATATCACTGAAGCTTTCTTT
CASSYVDITEAFF
>TRBJ1-2|TRBV7-9|TRBD1|few
TGTGCCACCAACGTACCTCAGGGGGCAATCTATGGCTACACCTTC
CATNVPQGAIYGYTF
>TRBJ2-3|TRBV27|TRBD2|-
TGTGCCAGCAGTTTTACCCCAGGAGCGGGAGGTGGAGATACGCAGTATTTT
CASSFTPGAGGGDTQYF
>TRBJ2-1|TRBV7-2|-|-
TGTGCCAGCAGCCCCCCCGCCTACAATGAGCAGTTCTTC
CASSPPAYNEQFF